This record looks at one T cell receptor (beta chain) sequence and its context. This receptor's antigen is unknown. No base quality information exists; no much larger clone differs at one position. The sample is drawn from a study of blood T cell repertoires in COVID-19 (dated by TCRdb to the early 2020s). About the full investigation: The collaborator samples originated in the United States, Italy and Spain and spanned the acute and convalescent phases of COVID-19. The material from the prospective study consisted of cDNA or gDNA derived from T cells, B-cell-depleted T cells, or PBMCs. A de-identified subject ID, COVID-19 status, age in years and sex were almost always included in the sample metadata. The samples were drawn from two sources: the first 160 participants of the ongoing ImmuneRACE study, and 950 to 1,500 subjects contributed by 6 global collaborators. Deeply sampled blood TCRbeta repertoires from subjects exposed to, actively infected with, or recovered from COVID-19 were included in the dataset. Where HLA class I and class II types were available, the types were taken from metadata supplied by the sample provider, not from assay-based typing. The repertoires were released in a freely available public database intended as a resource for research on the immune response to SARS-CoV-2. Broader findings and caveats from the paper: The quantity of clinical and demographic metadata differed by source and by participant and was supplied without curation.

The immunoSEQ Assay, a bias-controlled multiplex PCR, was used to amplify TCRbeta CDR3 regions from genomic DNA. The original pipeline was this. The number of nucleated cells in each sample was estimated by amplification of reference gene primers within the assay. To quantify the absolute abundance of each unique TCRbeta CDR3 rearrangement, sequence reads were collapsed and filtered. For each sample, productive Simpson clonality was calculated as the square root of Simpson's diversity index over productive rearrangements. The source is immuneACCESS, and TCRdb retained only in-frame sequences with V and J called. Part of the clones is not carried over; for the studies checked, unresolved V genes explain less than half of this, and the remainder is unexplained. For V, J and clone size, that table is used; D and trimming come from the DNA. The sample profile shows roughly 60,000 clones; around four fifths of them were found once. Clones ranked in the top ten supply about 15% of the sample.

The collaborating institutions used their own protocols to collect whole blood in K2EDTA tubes. For TCRbeta analysis, collaborators shipped samples as frozen whole blood, isolated PBMCs, or DNA extracted from either of those sample types. In the germline V gene (reference sequence), CDR1 corresponds to LGHDT and CDR2 to YNNKEL. V is pared back by 1 base and J by 2 bases, with 17 bases lying between the germline termini. The CDR3 runs 17 residues from the cysteine to the phenylalanine. Only the CDR3 DNA stays, 51 bases, in frame from base 1. The sequencing sample was made of peripheral blood. Recombination joined TRBV3-1 (or the pseudogene TRBV3-2) with TRBJ1-2; no D segment can be confidently identified. This TCR was recovered from a man aged 80 or over with acute or convalescent COVID-19. The CDR3 sequence is CASSQGSARRGNYGYTF. The nucleotide sequence is TGTGCCAGCAGCCAAGGCTCCGCGAGGCGCGGGAACTATGGCTACACCTTC.